The clone carrying this T cell receptor beta chain appeared a single time. The antigen is undetermined. The repertoire was sequenced with immunoSEQ multiplex PCR; TCRdb's copy has only in-frame clones and lacks some. This repertoire shows roughly 320,000 clones, around 87% found once; its top ten account for 16%. The record originates from a study of shared clonotypes between healthy human individuals. Whole-study results and caveats: Estimated richness values were generally larger in naive subsets than in memory subsets.

This CDR3 has 19 residues. V lost 5 bases to trimming and J lost 0 bases; unmatched junction nucleotides: 11. The germline V gene encodes CDR1 SEHNR and CDR2 FQNEAQ (reference sequence). What was sequenced was memory CD8+ T cells sorted from blood. Documented subset: CD45RO+ cells pooled with CCR7-negative TemRA cells. This receptor was obtained from a man in his late teens or twenties in good health. This rearrangement joins TRBV7-9 to TRBJ2-1, with TRBD2 identical over 12 bases. For the CDR3, the DNA is TGTGCCAGCAGCCAGGCAGGGGCTAGCGGGGGGGCCTCCTACAATGAGCAGTTCTTC. Encoded protein: CASSQAGASGGASYNEQFF. Supplemented by reference TRBV7-9 and TRBJ2-1, the full variable domain reads DTGVSQNPRHKITKRGQNVTFRCDPISEHNRLYWYRQTLGQGPEFLTYFQNEAQLEKSRLLSDRFSAERPKGSFSTLEIQRTEQGDSAMYLCASSQAGASGGASYNEQFFGPGTRLTVL.